Listed below are T cell receptor beta chains from one sample, sequenced in a study of T cell responses to AZD1222 COVID-19 vaccine. Assay used: immunoSEQ multiplex PCR; TCRdb lists only in-frame clones, some missing. The data contain roughly 100,000 clones, about four fifths of them singletons. Sequencing was performed on peripheral blood, taken on day 0 of AZD1222 vaccination. The receptors stem from an adult in good health. Both conserved end residues are part of each CDR3. The D gene is left open where the match is weak. Clone size is not always given. Where it is, it says once, few, many or a class for expanded clones.

>TRBV4-3|few|TRBJ1-6|NA
TGCGCCAGCAGCCAAGATCAGACATCTTCGGGATCACCCCTCCACTTT
CASSQDQTSSGSPLHF
>TRBV5-1|NA|TRBJ1-3|NA
TGCGCCAGCAGCTTGGCAGGGTATGGAAACACCATATATTTT
CASSLAGYGNTIYF
>TRBV27|NA|TRBJ2-7|NA
TGTGCCAGCAGTTTTGGCTTCGAGCAGTACTTC
CASSFGFEQYF
>TRBV11-3|NA|TRBJ2-5|NA
TGTGCCAGCAGCACTGGGTCGGAGACCCAGTACTTC
CASSTGSETQYF
>TRBV7-9|NA|TRBJ1-5|NA
TGTGCCAGCAGCCCACACACGGAGAATCAGCCCCAGCATTTT
CASSPHTENQPQHF
>TRBV7-2|NA|TRBJ2-2|TRBD1
TGTGCCAGCAGCAAACGAACAGGGGGCGCGAACACCGGGGAGCTGTTTTTT
CASSKRTGGANTGELFF
>TRBV20-1|NA|TRBJ2-5|NA
TGCAGTGGAGGACAGCAAGAGACCCAGTACTTC
CSGGQQETQYF
>TRBV12-3/TRBV12-4|once|TRBJ2-7|NA
TGTGCCAGCAGTTTCATCGGGGGCGAGCAGTACTTC
CASSFIGGEQYF
>TRBV7-9|NA|TRBJ1-4|NA
TGTGCCAGCAGCTTAGTGGAGGGCCCAACTAATGAAAAACTGTTTTTT
CASSLVEGPTNEKLFF
>TRBV7-4|few|TRBJ2-7|NA
TGTGCCAGCAGCAAAGGGGCCCGACCCCGGACCCTCATGTACTTC
CASSKGARPRTLMYF
>TRBV2|NA|TRBJ2-5|NA
TGTGCCAGCAGACCGTCAGGGGCACAAGAGACCCAGTACTTC
CASRPSGAQETQYF
>TRBV2|NA|TRBJ1-4|TRBD1
TGTGCCAGCAGTGATCGGGACAGGGAAAAACTGTTTTTT
CASSDRDREKLFF
>TRBV3-1/TRBV3-2|few|TRBJ2-3|TRBD2
TGTGCCAGCAGCCAAGGACTCCTAGCGGGGGCCCCTGATACGCAGTATTTT
CASSQGLLAGAPDTQYF
>TRBV7-2|NA|TRBJ2-7|NA
TGTGCCAGCAGCTCAACAGGGCAACTCTACGAGCAGTACTTC
CASSSTGQLYEQYF
>TRBV11-2|NA|TRBJ2-2|NA
TGTGCCAGCAGCCGCGGCATGAACACCGGGGAGCTGTTTTTT
CASSRGMNTGELFF
>TRBV7-9|once|TRBJ1-4|NA
TGTGCCAGCAGCTTAGGGGGGAGTAATGAAAAACTGTTTTTT
CASSLGGSNEKLFF
>TRBV5-5|NA|TRBJ2-2|TRBD1
TGTGCCAGCAGCGTATCCGGGACAGGGGTTGGGACAGGGGAGCTGTTTTTT
CASSVSGTGVGTGELFF
>TRBV2|NA|TRBJ1-6|NA
TGTGCCAGCAGTGAAGGGTCCTTGGACTCCTATAATTCACCCCTCCACTTT
CASSEGSLDSYNSPLHF
>TRBV10-3|NA|TRBJ1-2|NA
TGTGCCATCAGTGAGTCTATGGACGGTAACTATGGCTACACCTTC
CAISESMDGNYGYTF
>TRBV5-1|NA|TRBJ2-1|TRBD2
TGCGCCAGCAGCTTAGCGGGGGGTCGTGAGCAGTTCTTC
CASSLAGGREQFF
>TRBV27|NA|TRBJ1-2|NA
TGTGCCAGCAGTCGATCCGGGGGGGCATACTATGGCTACACCTTC
CASSRSGGAYYGYTF
>TRBV13|few|TRBJ1-1|TRBD1
TGTGCCAGCAGCTTACGACAGGGGAGTTTCACTGAAGCTTTCTTT
CASSLRQGSFTEAFF
>TRBV15|few|TRBJ1-5|NA
TGTGCCACCAGCAGACAGGGTAATCCCAGGCAGCCCCAGCATTTT
CATSRQGNPRQPQHF
>TRBV18|NA|TRBJ2-7|TRBD1
TGTGCCAGCTCACCGGACAGGATTGCCTACGAGCAGTACTTC
CASSPDRIAYEQYF
>TRBV5-1|few|TRBJ2-5|TRBD2
TGCGCCGCCCTAGCGGGGGGGGTTGAGACCCAGTACTTC
CAALAGGVETQYF
>TRBV11-3|NA|TRBJ2-1|TRBD1
TGTGCCAGCAGCTCCGGACAGGGGCAGAGCTCCTACAATGAGCAGTTCTTC
CASSSGQGQSSYNEQFF
>TRBV20-1|NA|TRBJ2-2|NA
TGCAGTGCACACACCGGGGAGCTGTTTTTT
CSAHTGELFF
>TRBV3-1/TRBV3-2|NA|TRBJ2-7|NA
TGTGCCAGCAGCCCCTGGACAGCTCCCTACGAGCAGTACTTC
CASSPWTAPYEQYF
>TRBV4-2|NA|TRBJ2-6|TRBD2
TGTGCCAGCAGCCAAGAAGCCGCAGCAGCGGGACTAGTCCAAGCTGGGGCCAACGTCCTGACTTTC
CASSQEAAAAGLVQAGANVLTF
>TRBV2|NA|TRBJ2-1|TRBD1
TGTGCCAGCACTAGGGACAGGGGGAGGAATGAGCAGTTCTTC
CASTRDRGRNEQFF
>TRBV19|NA|TRBJ2-5|NA
TGTGCCAGTAGTATATCCTCCCTTTGGGAGACCCAGTACTTC
CASSISSLWETQYF
>TRBV29-1|NA|TRBJ1-2|TRBD1
TGCAGCGTTGACACAGGGGCCCAGGGGGTCGATGGCTACACCTTC
CSVDTGAQGVDGYTF
>TRBV7-8|NA|TRBJ2-7|TRBD1
TGTGCCAGCAGCTTAGGAATAGGGACAGGGTGGTACGAGCAGTACTTC
CASSLGIGTGWYEQYF
>TRBV5-6|few|TRBJ2-1|NA
TGTGCCAGCAGCTTGTATGTGGAACCCGACAATGAGCAGTTCTTC
CASSLYVEPDNEQFF
>TRBV9|NA|TRBJ2-7|TRBD2
TGTGCCAGCAGCGTAGCTAGCGGATCCTACGAGCAGTACTTC
CASSVASGSYEQYF
>TRBV2|NA|TRBJ2-7|NA
TGTGCCAGCACCTCCTACGAGCAGTACTTC
CASTSYEQYF
>TRBV18|NA|TRBJ1-2|NA
TGTGCCAGCTCACCACTCCCCTCGCCCCCGGGCCAGGGGTCTCGTTATGGGGATGGCTACACCTTC
CASSPLPSPPGQGSRYGDGYTF
>TRBV12-5|NA|TRBJ1-1|NA
TGTGCTAGTGGTTTGGTATCCCCCGCGGGCAGGTCAGACACTGAAGCTTTCTTT
CASGLVSPAGRSDTEAFF
>TRBV9|NA|TRBJ1-2|NA
TGTGCCAGCAGCGTTGGAGGGGCCTATGGCTACACCTTC
CASSVGGAYGYTF
>TRBV7-2|few|TRBJ1-1|NA
TGTGCCAGCAGCCCGACCCGGGGGGGAGAGACTGAAGCTTTCTTT
CASSPTRGGETEAFF
>TRBV18|NA|TRBJ2-1|TRBD2
TGTTCCTCTGGCGGGGGGCTTTACAATGAGCAGTTCTTC
CSSGGGLYNEQFF
>TRBV7-3|NA|TRBJ2-6|NA
TGTGCCAGCAGCCGACGCAAAGGAGGGGCCAACGTCCTGACTTTC
CASSRRKGGANVLTF
>TRBV7-2|NA|TRBJ1-2|TRBD1
TGTGCCAGCAGCTTAGTACGCACAGGGGGAGCCTATGGCTACACCTTC
CASSLVRTGGAYGYTF
>TRBV28|NA|TRBJ1-6|NA
TGTGCCAGCAGTTTGAACTCCTATAATTCACCCCTCCACTTT
CASSLNSYNSPLHF
>TRBV7-2|NA|TRBJ1-2|TRBD1
TGTGCCAGCAGCATCACTACGGGACAGCGGAGCTATGGCTACACCTTC
CASSITTGQRSYGYTF
>TRBV27|NA|TRBJ2-1|NA
TGTGCCAGCAGTTTATTTCCTGAGTCCTACAATGAGCAGTTCTTC
CASSLFPESYNEQFF
>TRBV3-1/TRBV3-2|NA|TRBJ2-1|TRBD2
TGTGCCAGCAGCCGCCGATCCCCGGGGGGTGAGCAGTTCTTC
CASSRRSPGGEQFF
>TRBV10-1|few|TRBJ2-2|NA
TGCGCCAGCAGTGAGACAGGACACCCAAACACCGGGGAGCTGTTTTTT
CASSETGHPNTGELFF
>TRBV5-1|once|TRBJ1-2|NA
TGCGCCAGCAGCTTGGACGGGGGCGCTGGCTACACCTTC
CASSLDGGAGYTF
>TRBV30|NA|TRBJ2-2|NA
TGTGCCTGGAGCAGGGCTTGGGGGGAGCTGTTTTTT
CAWSRAWGELFF
>TRBV2|NA|TRBJ2-3|NA
TGTGCCAGCAGCGATACGGGCCACACAGATACGCAGTATTTT
CASSDTGHTDTQYF
>TRBV5-3|NA|TRBJ2-7|NA
TGTGCCAGAAGCTTGTTCTCCAGGAGCTCCTACGAGCAGTACTTC
CARSLFSRSSYEQYF
>TRBV7-9|NA|TRBJ1-1|TRBD1
TGTGCCAGCAGCTTGCCCAAGGGGCCAGGGGGCGAGACTGAAGCTTTCTTT
CASSLPKGPGGETEAFF
>TRBV20-1|NA|TRBJ2-5|NA
TGCAGTGCTAGTCGTCAGATCCGAGAGACCCAGTACTTC
CSASRQIRETQYF
>TRBV2|NA|TRBJ2-5|TRBD2
TGTGCCAGCGGGCAGCGGGGGGGCCAAGAGACCCAGTACTTC
CASGQRGGQETQYF
>TRBV5-6|NA|TRBJ1-2|NA
TGTGCCAGCAGCTTGGGGGCAGGGTCTTTTCTGTATGGCTACACCTTC
CASSLGAGSFLYGYTF
>TRBV2|NA|TRBJ1-2|NA
TGTGCCAGCGGGCAGAACGAGTATGGCTACACCTTC
CASGQNEYGYTF